The entry that follows covers one TCR beta chain sequence. The CDR3 spans 16 residues. V gave up 6 bases and J gave up 3 bases; unmatched junction bases: 13. In germline, CDR1 is SGHRS, CDR2 YFSETQ. These data come from a study of blood T cell repertoires in COVID-19. For the study at large: T cells, B-cell-depleted T cells, or PBMCs supplied cDNA or gDNA.

Authors' processing steps: Quantification of nucleated cells was approximated via reference gene primer amplification. Produced via immunoSEQ multiplex PCR; TCRdb's table is partial and in-frame only. V and J calls and clone size are as listed in that table; D and trimming were resolved from the DNA. The sample records 150,000 to 200,000 clones, around 86% being singletons. This TCR derives from a woman younger than 45 with active or convalescent COVID-19. V usage is TRBV5-1 and J usage is TRBJ2-7, with 9 positions matching TRBD1. Sequencing was done on a sample of peripheral blood. CDR3 residues: CASTYGGGTGRYEQYF. The DNA for the CDR3 is TGCGCCAGCACCTACGGGGGTGGGACAGGGCGCTACGAGCAGTACTTC.